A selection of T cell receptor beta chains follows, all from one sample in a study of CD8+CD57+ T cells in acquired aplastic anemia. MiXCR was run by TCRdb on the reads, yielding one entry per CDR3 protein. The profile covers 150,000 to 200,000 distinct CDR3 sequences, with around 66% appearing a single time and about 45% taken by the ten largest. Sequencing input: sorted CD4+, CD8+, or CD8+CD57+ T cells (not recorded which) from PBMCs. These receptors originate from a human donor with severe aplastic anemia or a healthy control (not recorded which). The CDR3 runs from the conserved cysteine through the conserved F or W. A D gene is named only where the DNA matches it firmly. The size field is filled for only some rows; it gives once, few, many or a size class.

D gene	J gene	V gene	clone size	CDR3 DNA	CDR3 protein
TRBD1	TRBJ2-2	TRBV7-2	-	TGTGCCAGCAGCTTACGACAGGGAAGCACCGGGGAGCTGTTTTTT	CASSLRQGSTGELFF
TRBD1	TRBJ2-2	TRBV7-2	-	TGTGCCAGCAGATCGGGACAGGACACCGGGGGGCTGTTTTTT	CASRSGQDTGGLFF
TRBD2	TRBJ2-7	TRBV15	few	TGTGCCACCAGCAGAGATCCCATCCTGATAGCGGGGCAGGACGAGCAGTACTTC	CATSRDPILIAGQDEQYF
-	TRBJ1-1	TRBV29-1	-	TGCAGCGTTGGGGACGTCGGTGAAGCTTTCTTT	CSVGDVGEAFF
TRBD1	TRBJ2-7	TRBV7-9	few	TGTGCCAGCGCGCCACGGGACAGGGTAAACGAGCAGTACTTC	CASAPRDRVNEQYF
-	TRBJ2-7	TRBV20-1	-	TGCAGTGCTAGACCTAAGAGGGGTACAGGGACGGGAGAGCAGTACTTC	CSARPKRGTGTGEQYF
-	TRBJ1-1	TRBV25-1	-	TGTGCCAGCAGTGAAACTGTGAACACTGAAGCTTTCTTT	CASSETVNTEAFF
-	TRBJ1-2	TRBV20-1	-	TGCAGTGCTAGGGCGGCCGATCGGGGAGGCTACACCTTC	CSARAADRGGYTF
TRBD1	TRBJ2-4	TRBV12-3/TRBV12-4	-	TGTGCCAGCAGTCCGACAGGGGGTAAAAACATTCAGTACTTC	CASSPTGGKNIQYF
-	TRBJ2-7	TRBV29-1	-	TGCAGCGCTGTCCGGGACGAATTTTACGAGCAGTACTTC	CSAVRDEFYEQYF
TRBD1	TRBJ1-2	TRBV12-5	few	TGTGCCAGCAGGTCGGAAGGGACAGGGGGATATGGCTACACCTTC	CASRSEGTGGYGYTF
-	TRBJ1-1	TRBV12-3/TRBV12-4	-	TGTGCCAGCAGTTGGGGGTATGGGGCAGGGACTGAAGCTTTCTTT	CASSWGYGAGTEAFF
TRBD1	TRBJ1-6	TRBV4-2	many	TGTGCCAGCAGCCCAGGACAGGGGAACTCACCCCTCCACTTT	CASSPGQGNSPLHF
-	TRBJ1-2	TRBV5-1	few	TGCGCCAGCAGCGGGTTTAGGATGGGAGGCTACACCTTC	CASSGFRMGGYTF
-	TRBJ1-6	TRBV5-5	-	TGTGCCAGCAGCCCCAACCCTAAAGGGAATTCACCCCTCCACTTT	CASSPNPKGNSPLHF
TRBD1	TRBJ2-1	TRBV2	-	TGTGCCAGCAGGGCGACAGGGGTCCACTACAATGAGCAGTTCTTC	CASRATGVHYNEQFF
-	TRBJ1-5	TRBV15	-	TGTGCCACCAGCAGAGATCTGGGTGGCAATCAGCCCCAGCATTTT	CATSRDLGGNQPQHF
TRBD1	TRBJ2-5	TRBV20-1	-	TGCAGTGCTGCCAGACAGGGTAAAGAGACCCAGTACTTC	CSAARQGKETQYF
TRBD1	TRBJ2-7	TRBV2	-	TGTGCCAGCAGTGAACAGCCGGGACAGGGTACCGAGCAGTACTTC	CASSEQPGQGTEQYF
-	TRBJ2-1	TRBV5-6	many	TGTGCCAGCAGCTTTTTCGAGTACGGTGAGCAGTTCTTC	CASSFFEYGEQFF
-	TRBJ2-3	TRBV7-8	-	TGTGCCAGCGGACTAAGCACAGATACGCAGTATTTT	CASGLSTDTQYF
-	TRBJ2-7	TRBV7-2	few	TGTGCCAGCAGCTTCGCTGACGGGTCCTACGAGCAGTACTTC	CASSFADGSYEQYF
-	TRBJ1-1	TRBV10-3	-	TGTGCCATCACACAAAAAGGGGGGAACACTGAAGCTTTCTTT	CAITQKGGNTEAFF
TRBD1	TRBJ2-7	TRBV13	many	TGTGCCAGCAGCTTTGGGACAGGGCCCTACGAGCAGTACTTC	CASSFGTGPYEQYF
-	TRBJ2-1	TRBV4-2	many	TGTGCCAGCAGCCCCCCTGCGGGGCGCACCTACAATGAGCAGTTCTTC	CASSPPAGRTYNEQFF
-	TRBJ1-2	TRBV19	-	TGTGCCAGTAGTCCCATTACGACTCGATCGGGACCAAACTATGGCTACACCTTC	CASSPITTRSGPNYGYTF
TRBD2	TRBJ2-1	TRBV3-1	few	TGTGCCAGCAGCCAGAAGCGGGGAGCATACAATGAGCAGTTCTTC	CASSQKRGAYNEQFF
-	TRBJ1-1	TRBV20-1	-	TGCAGTTCTCGGATGAACACTGAGGCTTTCTTT	CSSRMNTEAFF
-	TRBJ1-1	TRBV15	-	TGTGCCACCAGCCAACGGACGGGGGCCACTGAAGCTTTCTTT	CATSQRTGATEAFF
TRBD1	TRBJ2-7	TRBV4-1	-	TGCGCCAGCAGCCAAGATGGCACGACAGGGTACGAGCAGTACTTC	CASSQDGTTGYEQYF
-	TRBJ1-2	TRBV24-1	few	TGTGCCACCAGTGATACGACGACCAGACGGGATGGCTACACCTTC	CATSDTTTRRDGYTF
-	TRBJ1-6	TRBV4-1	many	TGCGCCAGCAGCCAAGATATAGCGAGGGACTCAACCAGCTCCTATAATTCACCCCTCCACTTT	CASSQDIARDSTSSYNSPLHF
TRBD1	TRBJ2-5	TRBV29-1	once	TGCAGCGTTGACAGGGGGCAAGAGACCCAGTACTTC	CSVDRGQETQYF
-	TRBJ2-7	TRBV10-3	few	TGTGCCATCAGTGTTCAAGCCGAGTCCTACGAGCAGTACTTC	CAISVQAESYEQYF
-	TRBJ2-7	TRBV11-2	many	TGTGCCAGCAGCTTAGATAACGATCCCGGGGAGCCCTACGAGCAGTACTTC	CASSLDNDPGEPYEQYF
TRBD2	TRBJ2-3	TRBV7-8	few	TGTGCCAGCAACGCAGCGGGGGCTAGCACAGATACGCAGTATTTT	CASNAAGASTDTQYF
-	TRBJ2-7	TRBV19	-	TGTGCCAGTAGTATAGAGCAGCAAGCAAACTATGAGCAGTACTTC	CASSIEQQANYEQYF
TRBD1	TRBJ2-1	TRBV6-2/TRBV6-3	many	TGTGCCAGCCTTCCCCGGGACAGGACGAATGAGCAGTTCTTC	CASLPRDRTNEQFF
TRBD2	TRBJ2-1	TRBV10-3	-	TGTGCCATCACCGCATTAGCGGGAGACTACAATGAGCAGTTCTTC	CAITALAGDYNEQFF
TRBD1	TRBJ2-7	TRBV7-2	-	TGTGCCAGCAGCTCGGAACCGGGACAGTCCTACGAGCAGTACTTC	CASSSEPGQSYEQYF
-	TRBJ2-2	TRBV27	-	TGTGCCAGCAGTACCACCGGGGAGCTGTTTTTT	CASSTTGELFF
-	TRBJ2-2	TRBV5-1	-	TGCGCCAGCAGCTTAGGGGTGGAAACGATCACCGGGGAGCTGTTTTTT	CASSLGVETITGELFF
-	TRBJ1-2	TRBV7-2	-	TGTGCCAGCAGCTTAGTAGGGGGAGGTGACTATGGCTACACCTTC	CASSLVGGGDYGYTF
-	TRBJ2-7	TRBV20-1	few	TGCAGTGCTAGGGAGGGCTCCTACGAGCAGTACTTC	CSAREGSYEQYF
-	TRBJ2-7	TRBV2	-	TGTGCCAGCGACCAACGGACCCTCGGCAACGAGCAGTACTTC	CASDQRTLGNEQYF
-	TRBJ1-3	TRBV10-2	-	TGCGCCAGTCACTCTGGGTACTCTGGAAACACCATATATTTT	CASHSGYSGNTIYF
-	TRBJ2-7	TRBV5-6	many	TGTGCCAGCAGTTTCGGGACCCACGAGCAGTACTTC	CASSFGTHEQYF
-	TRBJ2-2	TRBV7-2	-	TGTGCCAGCAAAGTCGGGGGTCAGAACACCGGGGAGCTGTTTTTT	CASKVGGQNTGELFF
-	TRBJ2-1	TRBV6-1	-	TGTGCCAGCAGTTTATATCGAGTTTATGAGCAGTTCTTC	CASSLYRVYEQFF
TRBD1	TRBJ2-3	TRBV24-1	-	TGTGCCACCAGTGCCCTGGGGACAGGGGCCACAGATACGCAGTATTTT	CATSALGTGATDTQYF
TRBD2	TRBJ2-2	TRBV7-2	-	TGTGCCAGCAGCTTAGGGACTAGCACCGGGGAGCTGTTTTTT	CASSLGTSTGELFF